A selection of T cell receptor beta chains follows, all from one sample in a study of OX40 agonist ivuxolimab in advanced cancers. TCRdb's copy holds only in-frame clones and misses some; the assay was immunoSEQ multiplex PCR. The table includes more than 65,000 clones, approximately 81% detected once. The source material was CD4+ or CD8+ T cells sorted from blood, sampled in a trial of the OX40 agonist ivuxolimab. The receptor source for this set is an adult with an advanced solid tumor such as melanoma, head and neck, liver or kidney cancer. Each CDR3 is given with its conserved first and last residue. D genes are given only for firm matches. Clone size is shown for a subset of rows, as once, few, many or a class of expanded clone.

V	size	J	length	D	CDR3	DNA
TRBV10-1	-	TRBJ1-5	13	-	CASSADSNQPQHF	TGCGCCAGCAGTGCGGACAGCAATCAGCCCCAGCATTTT
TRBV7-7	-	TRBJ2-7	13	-	CASSLVRTSEQYF	TGTGCTAGCAGCTTAGTCCGTACCTCCGAGCAGTACTTC
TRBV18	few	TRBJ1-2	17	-	CASSPYQRVLANYGYTF	TGTGCCAGCTCTCCTTACCAAAGGGTCTTAGCTAACTATGGCTACACCTTC
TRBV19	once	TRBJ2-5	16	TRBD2	CATTQGTSGREETQYF	TGTGCCACCACACAGGGGACTAGCGGGAGAGAAGAGACCCAGTACTTC
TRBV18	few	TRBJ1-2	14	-	CASSPEGFPYGYTF	TGTGCCAGCTCACCGGAAGGTTTCCCCTATGGCTACACCTTC
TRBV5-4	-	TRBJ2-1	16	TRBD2	CASRLPGLAGGGEQFF	TGTGCCAGCAGGTTACCGGGACTAGCGGGCGGGGGTGAGCAGTTCTTC
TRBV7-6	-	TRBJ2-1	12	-	CASSFSASEQFF	TGTGCCAGCAGCTTTTCGGCGAGTGAGCAGTTCTTC
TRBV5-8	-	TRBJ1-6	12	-	CASSESWRTLHF	TGTGCCAGCAGCGAGTCCTGGCGGACCCTCCACTTT
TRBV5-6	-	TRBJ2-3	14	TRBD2	CASHRLAGELSQYF	TGTGCCAGCCATCGATTAGCGGGAGAATTATCGCAGTATTTT
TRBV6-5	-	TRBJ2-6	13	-	CATYRPGANVLTF	TGTGCCACCTACCGACCTGGGGCCAACGTCCTGACTTTC
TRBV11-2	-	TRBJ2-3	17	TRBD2	CASSFSGLAGGQGTQYF	TGTGCCAGCAGCTTCTCGGGACTAGCGGGAGGCCAAGGTACGCAGTATTTT
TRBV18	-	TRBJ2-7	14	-	CASSPGWEPYEQYF	TGTGCCAGCTCGCCCGGGTGGGAACCCTACGAGCAGTACTTC